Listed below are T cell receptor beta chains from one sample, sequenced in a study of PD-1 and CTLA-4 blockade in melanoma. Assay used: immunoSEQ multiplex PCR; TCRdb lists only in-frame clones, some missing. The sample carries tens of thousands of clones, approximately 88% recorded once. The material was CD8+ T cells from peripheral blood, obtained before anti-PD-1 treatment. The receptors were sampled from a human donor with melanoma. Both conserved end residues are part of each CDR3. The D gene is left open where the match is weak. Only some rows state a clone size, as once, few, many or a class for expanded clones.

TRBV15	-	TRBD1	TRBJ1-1	TGTGCCCCCAGCAGCGGGACAGGGCAGGGGGGGACTGAAGCTTTCTTT	CAPSSGTGQGGTEAFF
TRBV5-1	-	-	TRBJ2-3	TGCGCCAGCAGCTTGGATGGCGGGGTTGGCACAGATACGCAGTATTTT	CASSLDGGVGTDTQYF
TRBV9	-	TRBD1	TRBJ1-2	TGTGCCAGCAGCGTCGGGGGACAGGGAAGTGCCTATGGCTACACCTTC	CASSVGGQGSAYGYTF
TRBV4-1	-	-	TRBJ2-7	TGCGCCAGCAGCCAAACACAGGCGTCCTACGAGCAGTACTTC	CASSQTQASYEQYF
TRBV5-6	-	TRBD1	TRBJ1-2	TGTGCCAGCAGCTCCCCGACAGGGGGCAACTATGGCTACACCTTC	CASSSPTGGNYGYTF
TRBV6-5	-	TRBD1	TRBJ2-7	TGTGCCAGCAGCCCCCGGACAGGGGACTACGAGCAGTACTTC	CASSPRTGDYEQYF
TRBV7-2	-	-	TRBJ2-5	TGTGCCAGCAGCTCGCGCGGACCCGAAGAGACCCAGTACTTC	CASSSRGPEETQYF
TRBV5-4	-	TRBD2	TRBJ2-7	TGTGCCAGCAGCTCCGGGACTAGTATGGAGCAGTACTTC	CASSSGTSMEQYF
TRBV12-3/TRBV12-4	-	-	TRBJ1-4	TGTGCCAGCAGCTCCCCCGCCATTGAAAAACTGTTTTTT	CASSSPAIEKLFF
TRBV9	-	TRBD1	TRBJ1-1	TGTGCCAGCAGCGTAGGGGGGACAGGGGGCACTGAAGCTTTCTTT	CASSVGGTGGTEAFF
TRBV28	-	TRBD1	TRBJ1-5	TGTGCCAGCAGTTCAGAGCTGACAGGGGGCAATCAGCCCCAGCATTTT	CASSSELTGGNQPQHF
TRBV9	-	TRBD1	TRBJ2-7	TGTGCCAGCAGCGTAGGGGAACAGGGGGCCTTCTACGAGCAGTACTTC	CASSVGEQGAFYEQYF
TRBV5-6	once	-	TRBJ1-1	TGTGCCAGCAGCCAGGGACACTCGACTGAAGCTTTCTTT	CASSQGHSTEAFF
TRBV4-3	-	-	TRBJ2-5	TGCGCCAGCAGCCAGGACGGGACTTACCAAGAGACCCAGTACTTC	CASSQDGTYQETQYF
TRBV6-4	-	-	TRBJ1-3	TGTGCCAGCAGTGAATACAGCGGAACGGACACCATATATTTT	CASSEYSGTDTIYF
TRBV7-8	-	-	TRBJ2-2	TGTGCCAGCAGCTTAGTGGGGGCCGGGGAGCTGTTTTTT	CASSLVGAGELFF
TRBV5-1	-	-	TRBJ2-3	TGCGCCAGCAGCTCATCCGGGGCCCTAAGCGCAGATACGCAGTATTTT	CASSSSGALSADTQYF
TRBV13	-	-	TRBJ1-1	TGTGCCAGCAGCTTAGGTGGGCCTGAAGCTTTCTTT	CASSLGGPEAFF
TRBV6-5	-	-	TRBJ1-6	TGTGCCAGCAGTTACGGAGGGGCCTATAATTCACCCCTCCACTTT	CASSYGGAYNSPLHF
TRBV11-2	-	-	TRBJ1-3	TGTGCCAGCAGCTGGGCAGGGAATTTTGGAAACACCATATATTTT	CASSWAGNFGNTIYF
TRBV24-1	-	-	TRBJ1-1	TGTGCCACCAGTGACCAATGGGGTTTTGAAGCTTTCTTT	CATSDQWGFEAFF
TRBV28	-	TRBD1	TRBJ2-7	TGTGCCAATTCGAGGGACAGGGAGGGTTACGAGCAGTACTTC	CANSRDREGYEQYF
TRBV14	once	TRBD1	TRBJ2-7	TGTGCCAGCAGCCTATGGACAGGGGATGAGCAGTACTTC	CASSLWTGDEQYF
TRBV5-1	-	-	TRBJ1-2	TGCGCCAGCAGCTTGGAAAGTGAAATCTATGGCTACACCTTC	CASSLESEIYGYTF
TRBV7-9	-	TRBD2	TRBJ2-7	TGTGCCAGCAGCTCAACTAGCGGGGGGGTCTACGAGCAGTACTTC	CASSSTSGGVYEQYF
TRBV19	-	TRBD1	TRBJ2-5	TGTGCCAGTAGTAAGGCGTCAGGACAGGGCAAAGAGACCCAGTACTTC	CASSKASGQGKETQYF
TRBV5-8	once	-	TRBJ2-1	TGTGCCAGCAGCTTAGGGGGGAATGAGCAGTTCTTC	CASSLGGNEQFF
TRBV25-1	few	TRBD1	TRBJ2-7	TGTGCCAGCAAAAAGGGGGCAGAAGGGTACGAGCAGTACTTC	CASKKGAEGYEQYF
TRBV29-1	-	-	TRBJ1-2	TGCAGCGTTGATGGTTCAGATTCTAGGGGCTACACCTTC	CSVDGSDSRGYTF
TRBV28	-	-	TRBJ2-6	TGTGCCAGCAGTTTGCCCTACCTCGGACGTCATTTGGGGGCCAACGTCCTGACTTTC	CASSLPYLGRHLGANVLTF
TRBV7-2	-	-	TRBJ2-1	TGTGCCAGCAGCGGCAATGAGCAGTTCTTC	CASSGNEQFF
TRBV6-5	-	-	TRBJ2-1	TGTGCCAGCAGTTACGGCGAGGGTAATGAGCAGTTCTTC	CASSYGEGNEQFF
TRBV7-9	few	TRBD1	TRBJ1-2	TGTGCCAGCAGCTTAGAAGCCCAGGGGGCGGATGGCTACACCTTC	CASSLEAQGADGYTF
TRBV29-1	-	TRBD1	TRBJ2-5	TGCAGCGTTGAATTCCCAGGGGGCTTCGACCAAGAGACCCAGTACTTC	CSVEFPGGFDQETQYF
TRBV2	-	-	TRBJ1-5	TGTGCCAGCAGTGAAGCGGTGGATCTTAAAGGACCGCTCAATCAGCCCCAGCATTTT	CASSEAVDLKGPLNQPQHF
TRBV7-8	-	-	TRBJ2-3	TGTGCCAGCAGCTTAGTAGAGTTCAGGAGCACAGATACGCAGTATTTT	CASSLVEFRSTDTQYF
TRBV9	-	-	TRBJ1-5	TGTGCCAGCAGCCCCCGTGAGGGGAACAATCAGCCCCAGCATTTT	CASSPREGNNQPQHF
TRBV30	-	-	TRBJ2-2	TGTGCCTGGAGTGTGACCGGGGAGCTGTTTTTT	CAWSVTGELFF
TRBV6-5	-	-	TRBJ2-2	TGTGCCAGCAGTTACTCCTCTGCCGGGGAGCTGTTTTTT	CASSYSSAGELFF